A single sample gave rise to the 16 T cell receptor beta chains below, sequenced in a study of regulatory T cells in long-lasting Graves disease. Time point given: newly diagnosed GD, antithyroid drugs for less than 3 months. PBMCs were the source of the RNA used for TCR sequencing. According to the study, TCR beta libraries were built with iRepertoire HTBI primers and CDR3-region Arm-PCR. TCRdb reprocessed the multiplex PCR reads with MiXCR, giving one entry per CDR3 protein. The sample contains around 450,000 distinct CDR3 sequences, roughly 17% of which appear only once. The sample was also reused in another study, on T cells in Graves' hyperthyroidism and ophthalmopathy.

The input for sequencing was peripheral blood mononuclear cells (PBMCs), taken at new diagnosis, from a patient treated with antithyroid drugs. The receptors shown here come from a man in his forties or fifties with Graves disease.

This clonotype was seen a few times. The chain joins TRBV7-9 to TRBJ1-2, with D maybe TRBD1 (6 bases). V lost 5 bases to trimming and J lost 1 base, with 14 bases between them. The CDR3 runs to 15 residues. CDR1 is SEHNR and CDR2 is FQNEAQ in the germline V gene (reference sequence). The CDR3 region is CASSRRQAYNYGYTF. As DNA, the CDR3 is TGTGCCAGCAGCCGAAGACAGGCTTATAACTATGGCTACACCTTC.

This clonotype was recorded a few times. This chain connects TRBV18 to TRBJ2-6, with TRBD1 identical over 8 bases. From germline, CDR1 is KGHSH and CDR2 LQKENI. Unmatched junction bases numbered 7, after V lost 3 bases and J lost 0 bases. CDR3 length equals 18 residues. In DNA, the CDR3 is TGTGCCAGCTCACCGTTGGGGCAGGGGGCCTCTGGGGCCAACGTCCTGACTTTC. Translated: CASSPLGQGASGANVLTF.

This clonotype was seen ten or more times. The chain is built from TRBV2 and TRBJ1-5; possibly TRBD1 for D (6 bases). This CDR3 is built from 14 residues. CDR1 and CDR2 from the germline V gene are SNHLY and FYNNEI. V lost 7 bases and J 4 bases, leaving 14 bases between the germline ends. The CDR3 bases are TGTGCCAGCAATATACAGGGACGTAATCAGCCCCAGCATTTT. Amino acid sequence: CASNIQGRNQPQHF.

This clonotype was detected a few times. The rearrangement links TRBV19 to TRBJ1-5; 10 positions agree with TRBD1. CDR3 length: 16 amino acids. Trimming cost V 7 bases and J 0 bases; bases outside gene matches: 6. Germline values: CDR1 LNHDA, CDR2 SQIVND (reference sequence). CDR3 DNA: TGTGCCAGTACCATGGGACAGGGGAATAGCAATCAGCCCCAGCATTTT. Translated: CASTMGQGNSNQPQHF.

This clonotype turned up a few times. The chain uses TRBV4-1 and TRBJ2-1; D not certain. This CDR3 region has 11 residues. Germline CDR1 is MGHRA and CDR2 is YSYEKL. V lost 3 bases and J 9 bases, leaving 6 bases between the germline ends. The CDR3 here is CASSQRSEQFF. CDR3 coding DNA: TGCGCCAGCAGCCAGAGAAGTGAGCAGTTCTTC.

The table lists this clonotype with many counts. This chain links TRBV2 with TRBJ2-1; 10 bases line up with TRBD1. Germline V gives CDR1 SNHLY, CDR2 FYNNEI. Unmatched junction bases numbered 6, after V lost 2 bases and J lost 8 bases. CDR3 length: 15 amino acids. Written as DNA, the CDR3 is TGTGCCAGCAGTGAAAAGGGACAGGGGATCGATGAGCAGTTCTTC. It yields the protein CASSEKGQGIDEQFF. Based on the CDR3 plus reference TRBV2 and TRBJ2-1, the full variable domain is EPEVTQTPSHQVTQMGQEVILRCVPISNHLYFYWYRQILGQKVEFLVSFYNNEISEKSEIFDDQFSVERPDGSNFTLKIRSTKLEDSAMYFCASSEKGQGIDEQFFGPGTRLTVL.

This chain connects TRBV6-5 to TRBJ2-7; the match to TRBD1 covers 9 bases. The V gene end was trimmed by 2 bases and the J gene end by 5 bases; junction bases not matched to a gene: 10. This CDR3 is 16 amino acids long. The germline V gene has CDR1 MNHEY and CDR2 SVGAGI. Here the CDR3 reads CASSYRRTGEGDEQYF. CDR3 sequence (DNA): TGTGCCAGCAGTTACAGACGGACAGGGGAAGGGGACGAGCAGTACTTC.

This chain connects TRBV12-3 or TRBV12-4 to TRBJ1-5; 9 bases match TRBD1. The CDR3 has 16 amino acids. V shed 6 bases, J shed 4 bases, and the junction held 10 bases outside the gene matches. The CDR3 sequence: CASSSGQGGRNQPQHF. The CDR3 DNA sequence: TGTGCCAGCAGCTCGGGACAGGGTGGAAGGAATCAGCCCCAGCATTTT.

The chain joins TRBV20-1 to TRBJ2-7; TRBD2 is a possible D gene (6 bases). V was pared by 1 base and J by 2 bases, with 24 bases between. Germline CDR1 is DFQATT and CDR2 is SNEGSKA (reference sequence). The CDR3 consists of 18 residues. CDR3 sequence: CSARVLSPRGLATYEQYF. In DNA, the CDR3 is TGCAGTGCTAGAGTTCTTTCTCCAAGGGGACTGGCAACCTACGAGCAGTACTTC.

This clonotype has only a few counts. The CDR3 sequence is CASSPIGRARGETQYF. In nucleotides, the CDR3 is TGTGCCAGCAGTCCGATAGGACGCGCACGTGGAGAGACCCAGTACTTC. The chain couples TRBV27 to TRBJ2-5, with unresolved D. The V gene lost 5 bases and the J gene lost 4 bases, with 20 bases spanning the gap. Germline assignment: CDR1 MNHEY and CDR2 SMNVEV (reference sequence). The CDR3 length is 16 residues.

This clonotype was observed a few times. The chain has TRBV20-1 and TRBJ1-4, with D perhaps TRBD1 (5 bases). Trimming pared 6 bases from V and 3 bases from J, leaving 17 bases between. This CDR3 is 15 amino acids long. Germline V gives CDR1 DFQATT, CDR2 SNEGSKA (reference sequence). CDR3 loop: CSAGPGNPSNEKLFF. The CDR3, as DNA: TGCAGTGCCGGTCCAGGGAACCCATCTAATGAAAAACTGTTTTTT.

This clonotype has a handful of counts. The rearrangement links TRBV11-1 to TRBJ2-1, with TRBD2 matching 8 bases. V lost 1 base, J lost 13 bases, and 6 bases stayed unmatched. The CDR3 has 13 amino acids. Per the germline V gene, CDR1 is SGHAT and CDR2 is FQDESV (reference sequence). The CDR3 region has the DNA TGTGCCAGCAGCTTAGAGGGCGGGAGGCAACAGTTCTTC. It specifies CASSLEGGRQQFF.

This clonotype has at least ten counts. This chain connects TRBV30 to TRBJ2-1, with D perhaps TRBD1 or TRBD2 (5 bases each). V was pared by 4 bases and J by 9 bases, with 10 bases between. This CDR3 contains 11 residues. From germline, CDR1 is GTSNPN and CDR2 SVGIG (reference sequence). The CDR3 region is CAWIGAGEQFF. In nucleotides, the CDR3 is TGTGCCTGGATAGGGGCGGGTGAGCAGTTCTTC.

This clonotype was seen at least ten times. This chain joins TRBV12-3 or TRBV12-4 and TRBJ2-3, with D perhaps TRBD2 (6 bases). V was shortened by 6 bases and J by 0 bases, with 13 bases between the two germline ends. CDR3 length equals 15 residues. CDR3 sequence (DNA): TGTGCCAGCAGGGAAGCGGGCAGAAGCACAGATACGCAGTATTTT. Protein sequence: CASREAGRSTDTQYF.

This clonotype appeared many times. The V gene is TRBV3-1, the J gene TRBJ2-7; no definite D call. CDR3 size: 14 residues. Trimming left V 1 base short and J 9 bases short, with 16 bases between. Germline values: CDR1 LGHDT, CDR2 YNNKEL (reference sequence). CDR3 DNA: TGTGCCAGCAGCCAAGCGCGGCTTGTGTCTAGGCAGTACTTC. Protein sequence: CASSQARLVSRQYF.

This clonotype was observed at least ten times. The V gene is TRBV3-1, the J gene TRBJ1-2, with 9 bases fitting TRBD1. The J segment lost 8 bases and the V segment lost 4 bases, leaving 14 bases of the junction unmatched. Per germline, CDR1 LGHDT and CDR2 YNNKEL (reference sequence). The CDR3 contains 16 residues. Here the CDR3 reads CASSLNHPDRGDGYTF. The CDR3 DNA reads as TGTGCCAGCAGCCTAAATCACCCGGACAGGGGCGACGGCTACACCTTC. Using reference TRBV3-1 and TRBJ1-2 for the parts outside the CDR3, the full variable domain is DTAVSQTPKYLVTQMGNDKSIKCEQNLGHDTMYWYKQDSKKFLKIMFSYNNKELIINETVPNRFSPKSPDKAHLNLHINSLELGDSAVYFCASSLNHPDRGDGYTFGSGTRLTVV.